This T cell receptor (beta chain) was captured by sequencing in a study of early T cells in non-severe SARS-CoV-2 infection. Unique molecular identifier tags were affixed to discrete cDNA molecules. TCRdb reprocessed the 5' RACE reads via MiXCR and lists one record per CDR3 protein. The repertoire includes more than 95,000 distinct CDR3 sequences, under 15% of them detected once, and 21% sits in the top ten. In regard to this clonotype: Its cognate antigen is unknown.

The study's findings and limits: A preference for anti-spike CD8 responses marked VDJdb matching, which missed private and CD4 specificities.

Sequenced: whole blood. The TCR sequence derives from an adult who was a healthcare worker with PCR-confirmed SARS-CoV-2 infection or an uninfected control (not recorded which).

Here the CDR3 DNA reads TGTGCCAGCAGCTTGCAGAAGGGGGAGACCCAGTACTTC. This gives the protein CASSLQKGETQYF. This chain uses TRBV7-6 with TRBJ2-5; tentatively, D is TRBD1 (5 bases). In germline, CDR1 is SGHVS, CDR2 FNYEAQ. CDR3 length equals 13 residues. Trimming removed 3 bases at V and 5 bases at J, with 10 bases between. The whole variable domain, filled in from reference TRBV7-6 and TRBJ2-5, reads GAGVSQSPRYKVTKRGQDVALRCDPISGHVSLYWYRQALGQGPEFLTYFNYEAQQDKSGLPNDRFSAERPEGSISTLTIQRTEQRDSAMYRCASSLQKGETQYFGPGTRLLVL.